Listed below are T cell receptor beta chains from one sample, sequenced in a study of radiotherapy plus CTLA-4 blockade in lung cancer. Some clones are missing from TCRdb's copy, which holds only in-frame ones; the method was immunoSEQ multiplex PCR. Of about 95,000 clones in the sample, approximately 83% were seen once. The sequenced sample was peripheral blood, obtained from a patient treated with radiotherapy plus ipilimumab. The receptors come from a human donor with non-small cell lung cancer who had stable disease on radiotherapy plus ipilimumab. The CDR3 runs from the conserved cysteine through the conserved F or W. The D gene is left open where the match is weak. Size is stated for part of the rows, as once, few or many counts, or as a class when the clone is expanded.

d_call: NA
j_call: TRBJ1-4
cdr3_length: 16
clone_size: NA
v_call: TRBV21-1
cdr3_nt: TGTGCCAGCAGCAAATCAGCCGGCACCGATAATGAAAAACTGTTTTTT
cdr3_aa: CASSKSAGTDNEKLFF

d_call: NA
j_call: TRBJ2-1
cdr3_length: 14
clone_size: NA
v_call: TRBV30
cdr3_nt: TGTGCCTGGTTTGACAGGAGCTCCTACAATGAGCAGTTCTTC
cdr3_aa: CAWFDRSSYNEQFF

d_call: TRBD1
j_call: TRBJ2-7
cdr3_length: 14
clone_size: NA
v_call: TRBV29-1
cdr3_nt: TGCAGCGTTGACGGGACAGGGAGCTCCTACGAGCAGTACTTC
cdr3_aa: CSVDGTGSSYEQYF

d_call: TRBD1
j_call: TRBJ2-1
cdr3_length: 14
clone_size: NA
v_call: TRBV4-1
cdr3_nt: TGCGCCAGCAGGCCCGGGACAGGGTATCATGAGCAGTTCTTC
cdr3_aa: CASRPGTGYHEQFF

d_call: TRBD2
j_call: TRBJ2-1
cdr3_length: 17
clone_size: NA
v_call: TRBV5-1
cdr3_nt: TGCGCCAGCAGCTGGCCGGGACTAGCGGGGGACGTTAATGAGCAGTTCTTC
cdr3_aa: CASSWPGLAGDVNEQFF

d_call: NA
j_call: TRBJ2-7
cdr3_length: 14
clone_size: NA
v_call: TRBV27
cdr3_nt: TGTGCCAGCAGTTCCCCTGGACGGCCCTACGAGCAGTACTTC
cdr3_aa: CASSSPGRPYEQYF

d_call: TRBD2
j_call: TRBJ2-7
cdr3_length: 15
clone_size: NA
v_call: TRBV19
cdr3_nt: TGTGCCAGTAGCCCTAGCGGGAGGGCCCCCTACGAGCAGTACTTC
cdr3_aa: CASSPSGRAPYEQYF

d_call: TRBD1
j_call: TRBJ2-5
cdr3_length: 14
clone_size: NA
v_call: TRBV28
cdr3_nt: TGTGCCAGCAGCGGTCGGACAGGGGAAGAGACCCAGTACTTC
cdr3_aa: CASSGRTGEETQYF

d_call: NA
j_call: TRBJ2-7
cdr3_length: 14
clone_size: NA
v_call: TRBV7-9
cdr3_nt: TGTGCCAGCAGCCATCAGGACGGAACCTACGAGCAGTACTTC
cdr3_aa: CASSHQDGTYEQYF

d_call: TRBD1
j_call: TRBJ1-4
cdr3_length: 14
clone_size: NA
v_call: TRBV5-1
cdr3_nt: TGCGCCAGCAAGGGGAGGGGGCAGGGTGAAAAACTGTTTTTT
cdr3_aa: CASKGRGQGEKLFF

d_call: NA
j_call: TRBJ1-2
cdr3_length: 14
clone_size: NA
v_call: TRBV5-1
cdr3_nt: TGCGCCAGCAGCTCGTCAAGGGGGGACTATGGCTACACCTTC
cdr3_aa: CASSSSRGDYGYTF

d_call: TRBD1
j_call: TRBJ2-7
cdr3_length: 15
clone_size: few
v_call: TRBV9
cdr3_nt: TGTGCCAGCAGCGTAGCGACAGGGGTGAACTACGAGCAGTACTTC
cdr3_aa: CASSVATGVNYEQYF

d_call: TRBD1
j_call: TRBJ2-5
cdr3_length: 13
clone_size: NA
v_call: TRBV2
cdr3_nt: TGTGCCAGCAGGACAGGGGCGGGAGAGACCCAGTACTTC
cdr3_aa: CASRTGAGETQYF

d_call: TRBD2
j_call: TRBJ2-1
cdr3_length: 14
clone_size: NA
v_call: TRBV30
cdr3_nt: TGTGCCTGGGGAGCGGGGGGGCCCTACAATGAGCAGTTCTTC
cdr3_aa: CAWGAGGPYNEQFF

d_call: NA
j_call: TRBJ2-2
cdr3_length: 13
clone_size: NA
v_call: TRBV9
cdr3_nt: TGTGCCAGCAGGGACAGGAACACCGGGGAGCTGTTTTTT
cdr3_aa: CASRDRNTGELFF

d_call: NA
j_call: TRBJ2-7
cdr3_length: 15
clone_size: NA
v_call: TRBV5-8
cdr3_nt: TGTGCCAGCAGCCCGCAAGGATTCGCGTCCTACGAGCAGTACTTC
cdr3_aa: CASSPQGFASYEQYF